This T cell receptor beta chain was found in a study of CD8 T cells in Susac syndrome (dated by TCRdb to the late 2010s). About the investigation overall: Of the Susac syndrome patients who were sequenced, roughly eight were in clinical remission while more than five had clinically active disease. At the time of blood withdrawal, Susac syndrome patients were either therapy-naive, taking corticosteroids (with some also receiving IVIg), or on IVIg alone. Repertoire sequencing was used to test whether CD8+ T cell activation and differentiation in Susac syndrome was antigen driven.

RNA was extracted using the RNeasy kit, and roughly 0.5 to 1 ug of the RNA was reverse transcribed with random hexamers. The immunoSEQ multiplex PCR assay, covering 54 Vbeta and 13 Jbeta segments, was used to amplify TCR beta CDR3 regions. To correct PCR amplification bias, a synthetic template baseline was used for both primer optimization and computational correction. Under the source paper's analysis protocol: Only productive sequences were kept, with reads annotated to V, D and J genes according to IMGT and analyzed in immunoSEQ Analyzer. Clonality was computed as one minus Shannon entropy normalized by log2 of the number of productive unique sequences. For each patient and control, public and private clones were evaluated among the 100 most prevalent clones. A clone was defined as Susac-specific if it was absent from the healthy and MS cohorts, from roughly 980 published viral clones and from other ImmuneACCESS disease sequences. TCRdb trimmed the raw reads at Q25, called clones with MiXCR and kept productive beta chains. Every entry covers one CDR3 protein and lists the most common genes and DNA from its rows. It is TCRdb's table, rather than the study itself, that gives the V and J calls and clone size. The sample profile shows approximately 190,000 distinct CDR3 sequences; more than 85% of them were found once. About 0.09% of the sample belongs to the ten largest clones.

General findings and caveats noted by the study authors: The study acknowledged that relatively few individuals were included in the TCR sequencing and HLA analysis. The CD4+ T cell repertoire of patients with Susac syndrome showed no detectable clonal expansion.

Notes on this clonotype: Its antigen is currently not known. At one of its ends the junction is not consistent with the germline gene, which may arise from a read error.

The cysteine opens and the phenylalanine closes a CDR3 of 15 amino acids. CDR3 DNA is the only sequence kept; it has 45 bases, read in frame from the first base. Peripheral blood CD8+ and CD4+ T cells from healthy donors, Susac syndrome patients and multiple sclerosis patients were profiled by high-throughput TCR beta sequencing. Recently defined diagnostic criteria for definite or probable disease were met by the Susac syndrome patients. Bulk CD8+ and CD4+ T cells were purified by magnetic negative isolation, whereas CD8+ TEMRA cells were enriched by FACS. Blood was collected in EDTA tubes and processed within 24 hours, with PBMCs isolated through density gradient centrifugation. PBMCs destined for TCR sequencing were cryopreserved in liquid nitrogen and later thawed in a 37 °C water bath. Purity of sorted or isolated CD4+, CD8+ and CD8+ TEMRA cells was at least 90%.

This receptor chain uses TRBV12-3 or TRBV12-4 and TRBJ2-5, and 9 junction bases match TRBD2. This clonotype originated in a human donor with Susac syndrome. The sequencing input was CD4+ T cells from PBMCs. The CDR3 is CASSLRAGGQVTQYF. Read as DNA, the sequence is TGTGCCAGCAGTTTAAGGGCGGGGGGGCAAGTGACCCAGTACTTC.